The sequence of this T cell receptor beta chain was determined in a study of shared clonotypes between healthy human individuals. Study-level points and caveats: Non-shared clonotypes were found to have lower generation probabilities than the clonotypes that were shared by all four of the sorted-subset donors. Shared clonotypes: 4.5% to 5% naive CD4, roughly 3.8% naive CD8, less than 2.5% memory CD4, over 0.3% memory CD8.

Germline V gene sequence: CDR1 SEHNR, CDR2 FQNEAQ (reference sequence). The CDR3 totals 15 residues. The V segment lost 2 bases and the J segment 5 bases; nucleotides outside the gene matches: 3. In the case of this clone: The antigen remains undetermined.

The donor cohort consisted entirely of Caucasian adults residing in Nashville, Tennessee. Evenly divided among several immunoSEQ plates was the genomic DNA of each subset. Sequencing used immunoSEQ multiplex PCR; TCRdb keeps in-frame clones, though not all of them. The sample includes about 2 million clones, 90% to 95% of them seen just once. The receptor was derived from a man in his late teens or twenties in good health. Sequenced sample: naive CD4+ T cells sorted from blood. Subset: CD45RA+ positively selected. V gene TRBV7-9 combines with J gene TRBJ2-1; TRBD2 agrees at 10 bases. CDR3 loop: CASSLTLAGDNEQFF. The CDR3 region has the DNA TGTGCCAGCAGCTTAACTCTAGCGGGGGACAATGAGCAGTTCTTC.